Shown below are 3 T cell receptor beta chains from a single sample sequenced in a study of human T cells and chemical hapten exposure. TCRdb recomputed calls from the RACE reads with MiXCR, one row per CDR3 protein. The sample has tens of thousands of distinct CDR3 sequences, 10% to 15% seen once. Indicated time point: patch test 3, about 24 weeks after DPC sensitization. This sample's treatment: therapeutic diphenylcyclopropenone sensitization with weekly scalp DPC. The sample was whole blood, taken in connection with sensitization to the hapten diphenylcyclopropenone (DPC). Receptor source: a woman aged 50 to 60 with alopecia areata. Some clones in this sample may be carry-over from other donors' samples.

This rearrangement joins TRBV9 to TRBJ2-7; the match to TRBD2 covers 11 bases. After removal of 7 bases from V and 6 bases from J, the junction contained 6 bases not matched to a gene. Germline CDR1 SGDLS, CDR2 YYNGEE. The CDR3 spans 13 residues. The CDR3 protein is CASGLAGSSEQYF. Here the CDR3 DNA reads TGTGCCAGCGGACTAGCGGGTTCTTCCGAGCAGTACTTC.

This clonotype was seen a few times. The chain couples TRBV29-1 to TRBJ2-1; 7 bases agree with TRBD2. Trimming at V came to 6 bases and at J to 9 bases, leaving 11 bases not matched to a gene. The germline V gene encodes CDR1 SQVTM and CDR2 ANQGSEA. The CDR3 runs to 13 residues. The CDR3 region has the DNA TGCAGCGTAGTCCTAGCGGAGGCGGTTGAGCAGTTCTTC. It specifies CSVVLAEAVEQFF.

As for this clonotype: A much larger clone lies one base from this, so it may be a read error. This chain connects TRBV11-2 to TRBJ2-2; D possibly corresponds to TRBD2 (5 bases). Germline values: CDR1 SGHAT, CDR2 FQNNGV. The CDR3 is 12 amino acids. The CDR3 reads CASNPSVGELIF. In nucleotides, the CDR3 is TGTGCCAGCAACCCTTCGGTCGGGGAGCTGATTTTT.